Following are 20 T cell receptor beta chains from one sample sequenced in a study of a mutant IDH1 vaccine in newly diagnosed glioma. Sequenced by immunoSEQ multiplex PCR; TCRdb stores in-frame clones only, minus some. The repertoire holds about 59,000 clones, with 75% to 95% as singletons. Time point specified: baseline, week 1 (first vaccination visit). The treatment denotes: pre-vaccination baseline after standard-of-care therapy. The sample here was PBMCs, taken from a glioma patient treated with radiotherapy, temozolomide or both. All receptors derive from a man aged 45-60 years with glioma.

V and J are TRBV6-5 and TRBJ2-3; D might be TRBD2 (5 bases). This CDR3 has 14 residues. With 5 bases removed from V and 0 bases from J, the gap between germline ends came to 9 bases. Germline-derived CDR1 and CDR2 are MNHEY and SVGAGI. The CDR3 is CASSRGYSTDTQYF. In nucleotides, the CDR3 is TGTGCCAGCAGTAGAGGGTACAGCACAGATACGCAGTATTTT.

The CDR3 sequence is CASSPRTGGSDNEQFF. DNA of the CDR3: TGTGCCAGCAGCCCTCGGACAGGGGGCAGCGACAATGAGCAGTTCTTC. The chain joins TRBV11-2 to TRBJ2-1; 11 bases align to TRBD1. V shed 5 bases and J 5 bases; nucleotides not matched to a gene: 8. CDR3 length: 16 amino acids. Germline V gives CDR1 SGHAT, CDR2 FQNNGV.

This chain joins TRBV6-6 and TRBJ1-1, with D unresolved. The CDR3 length is 11 residues. CDR1 is MNHNY and CDR2 is SVGAGI in the germline V gene (reference sequence). V lost 5 bases and J 5 bases, leaving 6 bases between the germline ends. Here the CDR3 reads CASSRGTEAFF. In nucleotides, the CDR3 is TGTGCCAGCAGTCGTGGGACTGAAGCTTTCTTT.

This rearrangement joins TRBV11-2 to TRBJ1-5, with TRBD1 as a possible D gene (6 bases). CDR1 and CDR2 from the germline V gene are SGHAT and FQNNGV. V shed 5 bases and J shed 4 bases, with 9 bases lying between them. The CDR3 runs 13 residues. The DNA of the CDR3 is TGTGCCAGCAGCGAAGACAGGAATCAGCCCCAGCATTTT. Its protein is CASSEDRNQPQHF.

This chain joins TRBV7-9 and TRBJ2-7; perhaps TRBD2 as D (5 bases). The CDR3 has 16 residues. CDR1 and CDR2 from the germline V gene are SEHNR and FQNEAQ (reference sequence). The V gene lost 5 bases and the J gene lost 3 bases, with 20 bases spanning the gap. CDR3 DNA sequence: TGTGCCAGCAGCCCGGAGGCGCGCCTATCTGGCTACGAGCAGTACTTC. As protein: CASSPEARLSGYEQYF.

This chain links TRBV18 with TRBJ2-1, with a weak D call TRBD2 (6 bases). Germline V gene data show CDR1 as KGHSH and CDR2 as LQKENI. The CDR3 runs 15 residues. V shed 3 bases and J shed 9 bases, with 18 bases lying between them. The CDR3 DNA reads as TGTGCCAGCTCACCCCTCGGCCCGACCGGGGGTGAGCAGTTCTTC. This encodes CASSPLGPTGGEQFF.

The chain employs TRBV2 and TRBJ1-5; TRBD1 agrees at 7 bases. V trimming: 9 bases; J trimming: 4 bases; junction bases outside the gene matches: 12. In germline, CDR1 is SNHLY, CDR2 FYNNEI. There are 15 residues in the CDR3. CDR3 coding DNA: TGTGCCAGGGGCTCTACGGGACAGCGGAATCAGCCCCAGCATTTT. It codes for CARGSTGQRNQPQHF. Together with reference TRBV2 and TRBJ1-5, the CDR3 gives the full variable domain: EPEVTQTPSHQVTQMGQEVILRCVPISNHLYFYWYRQILGQKVEFLVSFYNNEISEKSEIFDDQFSVERPDGSNFTLKIRSTKLEDSAMYFCARGSTGQRNQPQHFGDGTRLSIL.

The rearrangement uses TRBV5-1 and TRBJ2-1; TRBD2 matches 9 bases. This CDR3 is 19 amino acids long. Germline V gene sequence: CDR1 SGHRS, CDR2 YFSETQ. After removal of 4 bases from V and 4 bases from J, the junction contained 18 bases not matched to a gene. CDR3 region: CASSLSHSGSGAIYNEQFF. As DNA, the CDR3 is TGCGCCAGCAGCCTGTCGCATAGCGGGAGTGGGGCCATATACAATGAGCAGTTCTTC.

The chain links TRBV9 to TRBJ2-1, with D possibly TRBD2 on 5 matching bases. V was cut by 4 bases and J by 6 bases, with 14 bases left in between. From germline, CDR1 is SGDLS and CDR2 YYNGEE. This CDR3 has 14 residues. In DNA form, the CDR3 reads TGTGCCAGCAGCCCCCGGACTCTACTCAATGAGCAGTTCTTC. This codes for CASSPRTLLNEQFF.

The genes are TRBV5-1 and TRBJ2-7; 9 nucleotides match TRBD1. CDR1 SGHRS and CDR2 YFSETQ come from the germline V gene. Trimming took 4 bases from V and 6 from J; bases not matched to a gene: 5. The CDR3 is 13 amino acids. This CDR3 reads CASSPGQGFEQYF. The DNA of the CDR3 is TGCGCCAGCAGCCCGGGACAGGGTTTCGAGCAGTACTTC.

This chain links TRBV6-5 with TRBJ1-3; D remains ambiguous. Germline-derived CDR1 and CDR2 are MNHEY and SVGAGI. The CDR3 totals 12 residues. Trimming took off 10 bases at V and 4 bases at J, with 11 bases between the two ends. The CDR3 region has the DNA TGTGCCACCCAGGACCAGGGAAACACCATATATTTT. Translating it yields CATQDQGNTIYF.

The table lists this clone with a count of one. V and J are TRBV6-6 and TRBJ2-7; 9 bases match TRBD1. V shed 5 bases, J shed 0 bases, and the junction held 5 bases outside the gene matches. The CDR3 covers 15 residues. CDR1 and CDR2 from the germline V gene are MNHNY and SVGAGI (reference sequence). This chain's CDR3 is CASSVGQGSSYEQYF. The CDR3 DNA sequence: TGTGCCAGCAGTGTAGGACAGGGGAGCTCCTACGAGCAGTACTTC.

The genes are TRBV6-6 and TRBJ2-5; 9 nucleotides align to TRBD2. J gave up 5 bases and V 3 bases, and 10 bases lay outside the gene matches. Germline CDR1 reads MNHNY; CDR2 reads SVGAGI (reference sequence). The length of the CDR3 is 16 residues. The CDR3, as DNA: TGTGCCAGCAGTTATAATTGGCGGGGGGGCCGGGAGACCCAGTACTTC. Protein: CASSYNWRGGRETQYF.

J is TRBJ1-5 and V is TRBV27; D is undetermined. The CDR3 length is 12 residues. Deletions cut 6 bases from V and 7 bases from J, with 10 bases between. Germline values: CDR1 MNHEY, CDR2 SMNVEV (reference sequence). The CDR3 spells CASSGGGQPQHF. The CDR3 DNA reads TGTGCCAGCAGCGGCGGAGGGCAGCCCCAGCATTTT.

This chain joins TRBV18 and TRBJ2-3, with D perhaps TRBD2 (6 bases). Per the germline V gene, CDR1 is KGHSH and CDR2 is LQKENI. This CDR3 spans 16 amino acids. Trimming cost V 0 bases and J 3 bases, with 13 bases left between them. The CDR3 protein is CASSPPGRSSTDTQYF. DNA for the CDR3: TGTGCCAGCTCACCACCGGGGAGGAGCAGTACAGATACGCAGTATTTT.

The chain is built from TRBV21-1 and TRBJ1-5; the DNA was not used to check the table's D call, TRBD1. TRBV21-1 is a recognized pseudogene. The CDR3 spans 17 residues. The CDR3 sequence: CASSNLDRVRGNQPQHF. The CDR3 DNA follows: TGTGCCAGCAGCAACCTAGACAGGGTGAGAGGCAATCAGCCCCAGCATTTT.

A single count supports this clone. The DNA of the CDR3 is TGTGCCAGCAGTTCTGGGGGAGCGGGAGCGCAGTACAATGAGCAGTTCTTC. This codes for CASSSGGAGAQYNEQFF. This rearrangement joins TRBV5-4 to TRBJ2-1, with 8 bases fitting TRBD2. Unmatched junction bases numbered 14, after V lost 5 bases and J lost 4 bases. This CDR3 is 17 amino acids long. Germline assignment: CDR1 SGHNT and CDR2 YYREEE (reference sequence).

The rearrangement links TRBV5-1 to TRBJ2-7, with TRBD2 identical over 10 bases. Germline V gene lookup returns CDR1 SGHRS and CDR2 YFSETQ. Trimming cost V 0 bases and J 0 bases; bases outside gene matches: 3. The CDR3 runs 16 residues. CDR3 in amino acids: CASSLVASGSSYEQYF. The CDR3 coding sequence is TGCGCCAGCAGCTTGGTAGCTAGCGGGAGCTCCTACGAGCAGTACTTC.

The V and J genes are TRBV5-1 and TRBJ2-4, with TRBD1 matching over 7 bases. Germline V gene lookup returns CDR1 SGHRS and CDR2 YFSETQ. V lost 4 bases to trimming and J lost 7 bases; unmatched junction nucleotides: 8. The CDR3 spans 14 residues. Written as DNA, the CDR3 is TGCGCCAGCAGCGTGCCGGGACAGTTGAACATTCAGTACTTC. Its translation: CASSVPGQLNIQYF. Variable domain in full (rest from reference TRBV5-1 and TRBJ2-4): KAGVTQTPRYLIKTRGQQVTLSCSPISGHRSVSWYQQTPGQGLQFLFEYFSETQRNKGNFPGRFSGRQFSNSRSEMNVSTLELGDSALYLCASSVPGQLNIQYFGAGTRLSVL.

This CDR3 is CASSLAPRGSGEQYF. The CDR3 nucleotides read TGCGCCAGCAGCTTGGCTCCCAGGGGATCTGGCGAGCAGTACTTC. The chain couples TRBV5-1 to TRBJ2-7, with D possibly being TRBD1 (6 bases). Trimming shortened V by 0 bases and J by 6 bases, and 16 bases separated the two germline ends. The CDR3 has 15 residues. The germline V gene encodes CDR1 SGHRS and CDR2 YFSETQ. Supplemented by reference TRBV5-1 and TRBJ2-7, the full variable domain reads KAGVTQTPRYLIKTRGQQVTLSCSPISGHRSVSWYQQTPGQGLQFLFEYFSETQRNKGNFPGRFSGRQFSNSRSEMNVSTLELGDSALYLCASSLAPRGSGEQYFGPGTRLTVT.